This T cell receptor beta chain is from a study of CD8 T cells in Susac syndrome. RNA totalling roughly 0.45 to 1 ug underwent reverse transcription with random hexamers. An immunoSEQ multiplex PCR amplified TCR beta CDR3 over 54 Vbeta and 13 Jbeta. TCRdb reprocessed the immunoSEQ multiplex PCR reads with MiXCR, giving one entry per CDR3 protein. The sample has about 200,000 distinct CDR3 sequences; roughly 90% are singletons. Peripheral blood CD8+ and CD4+ T cells were profiled by TCR beta sequencing. The multiple sclerosis control group consisted of treatment-naive patients whose relapsing-remitting disease, which was either stable or active, fulfilled revised McDonald criteria. Germline assignment: CDR1 MNHEY and CDR2 SMNVEV (reference sequence). CDR3 length equals 16 residues. Trimming at V came to 5 bases and at J to 1 base, leaving 8 bases not matched to a gene.

This chain joins TRBV27 and TRBJ2-1; 7 nucleotides match TRBD2. The material sequenced was CD8+ T cells from PBMCs. The origin of this receptor is a human donor with multiple sclerosis. CDR3 protein: CASSRVAGSSYNEQFF. DNA of the CDR3: TGTGCCAGCAGTCGGGTAGCGGGCTCATCCTACAATGAGCAGTTCTTC.